This TCR beta chain was sequenced for a study of PD-L1 blockade in urothelial cancer. Germline CDR1 LGHNA, CDR2 YSLEER. This CDR3 is built from 18 residues. V lost 0 bases, J lost 4 bases, and 19 bases lay in between. Here immunoSEQ multiplex PCR was the method, and the copy in TCRdb shows in-frame clones only, minus some. This sample has about 88,000 clones, with 85% to 95% found just once. This clone came up once. This clonotype originated in a man in his fifties or sixties with urothelial cancer. The sequencing used PBMCs, collected around atezolizumab (anti-PD-L1) treatment. The chain couples TRBV4-3 to TRBJ2-1; D perhaps matches TRBD1 (6 bases). The CDR3 sequence is CASSQDLGALRAYNEQFF. In DNA, the CDR3 is TGCGCCAGCAGCCAAGATTTGGGGGCCCTAAGGGCTTACAATGAGCAGTTCTTC.